This T cell receptor beta chain appears in the sequencing data of a study of T cells after yellow fever vaccination. TCRdb reprocessed the 5' RACE reads via MiXCR and lists one record per CDR3 protein. The data hold 300,000 or so distinct CDR3 sequences, with 10% to 15% observed a single time. V lost 1 base, J lost 5 bases, and 6 bases lay in between. In germline, CDR1 is SGHTA, CDR2 FQGNSA. The CDR3 sequence is 13 residues long. The sample in question was CD4+ T cells sorted from PBMCs, obtained 45 days after the yellow fever booster vaccination. The receptor was isolated from a man younger than 40 who received the YFV17D yellow fever vaccine. The chain links TRBV7-2 to TRBJ2-1, with D uncertain. The CDR3 nucleotides read TGTGCCAGCAGCTTAGGAAGCAACAATGAGCAGTTCTTC. Protein: CASSLGSNNEQFF.